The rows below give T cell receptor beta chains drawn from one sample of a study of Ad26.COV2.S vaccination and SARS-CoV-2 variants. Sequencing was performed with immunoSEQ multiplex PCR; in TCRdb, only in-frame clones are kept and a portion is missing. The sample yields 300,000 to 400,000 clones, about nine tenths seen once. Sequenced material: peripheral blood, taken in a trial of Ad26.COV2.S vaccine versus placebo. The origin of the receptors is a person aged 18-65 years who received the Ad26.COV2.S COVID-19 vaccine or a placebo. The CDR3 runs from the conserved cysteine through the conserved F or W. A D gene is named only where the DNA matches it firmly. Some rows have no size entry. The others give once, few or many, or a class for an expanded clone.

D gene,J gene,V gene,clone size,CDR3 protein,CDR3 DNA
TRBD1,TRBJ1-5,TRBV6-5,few,CASSSRGPNQPQHF,TGTGCCAGCAGTTCGAGGGGGCCCAATCAGCCCCAGCATTTT
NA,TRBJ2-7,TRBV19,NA,CASSTQGAQYF,TGTGCCAGTAGTACGCAAGGGGCGCAGTACTTC
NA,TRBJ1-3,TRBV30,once,CAWRRGTPYGNTIYF,TGTGCCTGGAGGCGTGGGACGCCTTATGGAAACACCATATATTTT
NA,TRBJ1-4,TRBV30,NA,CAWSLNRFSEKLFF,TGTGCCTGGAGCTTAAACAGGTTCTCCGAAAAACTGTTTTTT
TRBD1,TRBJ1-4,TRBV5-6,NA,CASSYPGTGVEKLFF,TGTGCCAGCAGCTACCCCGGGACAGGGGTGGAAAAACTGTTTTTT
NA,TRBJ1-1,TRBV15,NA,CATSPNLGDSGEAFF,TGTGCCACCAGCCCAAATCTGGGCGACTCAGGGGAAGCTTTCTTT
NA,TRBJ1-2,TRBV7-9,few,CASSLALRRDYGYTF,TGTGCCAGCAGCTTAGCTTTGAGACGGGACTATGGCTACACCTTC
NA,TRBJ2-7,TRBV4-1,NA,CASSQDGAYEQYF,TGCGCCAGCAGCCAAGATGGGGCCTACGAGCAGTACTTC
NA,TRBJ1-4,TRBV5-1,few,CASSPGIQGPNEKLFF,TGCGCCAGCAGCCCGGGGATACAGGGTCCCAATGAAAAACTGTTTTTT
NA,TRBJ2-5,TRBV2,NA,CASDTTGTETQYF,TGTGCCAGTGATACCACAGGGACGGAGACCCAGTACTTC
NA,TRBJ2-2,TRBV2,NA,CASSELTTSGELFF,TGTGCCAGCAGTGAACTCACCACCAGTGGGGAGCTGTTTTTT
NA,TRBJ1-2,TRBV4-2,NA,CASSQPGDGYYGYTF,TGTGCCAGCAGCCAACCGGGCGACGGTTACTATGGCTACACCTTC
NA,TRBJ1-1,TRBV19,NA,CASSIAPGGNTEAFF,TGTGCCAGTAGTATTGCCCCCGGGGGTAACACTGAAGCTTTCTTT
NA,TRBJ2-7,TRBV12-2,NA,CASRLGRTHPTYEQYF,TGTGCAAGTCGCTTAGGACGGACTCATCCGACCTACGAGCAGTACTTC
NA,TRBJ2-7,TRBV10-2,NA,CASSEFAAGEQYF,TGCGCCAGCAGTGAGTTTGCGGCGGGAGAGCAGTACTTC
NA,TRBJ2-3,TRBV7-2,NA,CASSLRGGATDTQYF,TGTGCCAGCAGCTTAAGGGGGGGGGCTACAGATACGCAGTATTTT
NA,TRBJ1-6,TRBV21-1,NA,CASSKTLRDSFNSPLHF,TGTGCCAGCAGCAAAACACTCCGGGACAGCTTTAATTCACCCCTCCACTTT
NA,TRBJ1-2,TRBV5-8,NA,CASSLGETYGYTF,TGTGCCAGCAGCTTGGGGGAGACCTATGGCTACACCTTC
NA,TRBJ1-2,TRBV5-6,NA,CASSRIRQDYGYTF,TGTGCCAGCAGCCGGATCCGTCAGGACTATGGCTACACCTTC
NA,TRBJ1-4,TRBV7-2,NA,CASSPNGGGAEKLFF,TGTGCCAGCAGCCCGAACGGGGGGGGCGCGGAAAAACTGTTTTTT
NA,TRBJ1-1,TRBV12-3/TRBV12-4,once,CASNGIMNTEAFF,TGTGCCAGCAACGGGATCATGAACACTGAAGCTTTCTTT
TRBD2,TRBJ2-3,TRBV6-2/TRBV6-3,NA,CASSTPSSSGGSYF,TGTGCCAGCAGCACACCCTCGTCTAGCGGGGGGTCATATTTT
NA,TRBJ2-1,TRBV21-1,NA,CASSKDRSGTGHDEQFF,TGTGCCAGCAGCAAAGATAGGTCGGGGACAGGACATGATGAGCAGTTCTTC